This TCR beta chain was captured by sequencing in a study of cytomegalovirus exposure and HLA in healthy donors. Findings and limits, study-wide: CMV serostatus was the sole immune exposure data available. Per a later analysis, 16,951 TCR beta sequences showed association with HLA alleles at 0.05 false discovery rate. The authors assumed roughly uniform sequencing depth across donors for presence/absence analyses.

Details on this clone: Its antigen is unknown.

PCR involved 60 Vbeta and 13 Jbeta primers. Produced via immunoSEQ multiplex PCR; TCRdb's table is partial and in-frame only. The sample holds some 96,000 clones, about 80% seen once. Trimming took 4 bases from V and 2 from J; bases not matched to a gene: 5. Germline assignment: CDR1 SGHRS and CDR2 YFSETQ. The CDR3 is made up of 15 amino acids. This chain joins TRBV5-1 and TRBJ1-4; the match to TRBD1 covers 7 bases. The sequenced material came from PBMCs. This receptor was taken from a man in his forties or fifties in good health and CMV-seronegative. The CDR3 coding sequence is TGCGCCAGCAGCGCCACAGGGGACACTAATGAAAAACTGTTTTTT. Its translation: CASSATGDTNEKLFF.